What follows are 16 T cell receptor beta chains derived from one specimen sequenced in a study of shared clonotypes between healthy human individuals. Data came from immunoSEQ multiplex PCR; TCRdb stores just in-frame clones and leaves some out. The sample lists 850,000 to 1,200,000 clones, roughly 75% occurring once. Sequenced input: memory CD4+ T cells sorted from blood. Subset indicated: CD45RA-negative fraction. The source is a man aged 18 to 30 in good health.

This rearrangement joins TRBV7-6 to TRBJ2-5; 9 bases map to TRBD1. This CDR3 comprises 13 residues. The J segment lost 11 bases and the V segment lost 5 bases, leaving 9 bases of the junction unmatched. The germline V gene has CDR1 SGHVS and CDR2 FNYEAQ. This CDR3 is CASSPGTGSKQYF. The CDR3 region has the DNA TGTGCCAGCAGCCCGGGGACAGGGTCTAAGCAGTACTTC.

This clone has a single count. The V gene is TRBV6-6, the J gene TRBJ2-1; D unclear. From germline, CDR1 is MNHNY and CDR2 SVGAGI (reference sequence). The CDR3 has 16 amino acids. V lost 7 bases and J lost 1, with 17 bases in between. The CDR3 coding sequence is TGTGCCAGCATCCCGGCTGACGGCGCTTCCTACAATGAGCAGTTCTTC. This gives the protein CASIPADGASYNEQFF.

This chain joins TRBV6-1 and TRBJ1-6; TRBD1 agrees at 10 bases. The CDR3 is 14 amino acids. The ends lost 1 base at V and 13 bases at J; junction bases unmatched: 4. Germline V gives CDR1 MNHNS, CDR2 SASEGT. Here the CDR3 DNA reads TGTGCCAGCAGTGAAGGGGACAGGGGAGCGCCCCTCCACTTT. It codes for CASSEGDRGAPLHF.

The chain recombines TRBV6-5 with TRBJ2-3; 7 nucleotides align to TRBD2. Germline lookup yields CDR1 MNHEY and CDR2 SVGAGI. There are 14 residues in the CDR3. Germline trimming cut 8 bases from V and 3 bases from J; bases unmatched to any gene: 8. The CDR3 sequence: CASRSGGSTDTQYF. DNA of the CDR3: TGTGCCAGCCGATCGGGAGGTTCAACAGATACGCAGTATTTT.

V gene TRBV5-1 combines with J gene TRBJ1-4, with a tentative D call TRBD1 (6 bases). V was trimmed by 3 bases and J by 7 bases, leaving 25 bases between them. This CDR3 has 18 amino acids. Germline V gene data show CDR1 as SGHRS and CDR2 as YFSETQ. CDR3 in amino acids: CASSSEPTRGRGIEKLFF. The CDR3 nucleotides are TGCGCCAGCAGCTCCGAACCTACCAGGGGACGGGGAATTGAAAAACTGTTTTTT. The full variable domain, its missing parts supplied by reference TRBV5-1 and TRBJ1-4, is KAGVTQTPRYLIKTRGQQVTLSCSPISGHRSVSWYQQTPGQGLQFLFEYFSETQRNKGNFPGRFSGRQFSNSRSEMNVSTLELGDSALYLCASSSEPTRGRGIEKLFFGSGTQLSVL.

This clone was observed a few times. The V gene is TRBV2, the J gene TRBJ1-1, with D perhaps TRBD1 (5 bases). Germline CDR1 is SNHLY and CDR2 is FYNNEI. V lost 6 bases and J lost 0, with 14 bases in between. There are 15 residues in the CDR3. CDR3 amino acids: CASRLRDGLNTEAFF. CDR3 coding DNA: TGTGCCAGCAGGCTCAGGGACGGCTTGAACACTGAAGCTTTCTTT.

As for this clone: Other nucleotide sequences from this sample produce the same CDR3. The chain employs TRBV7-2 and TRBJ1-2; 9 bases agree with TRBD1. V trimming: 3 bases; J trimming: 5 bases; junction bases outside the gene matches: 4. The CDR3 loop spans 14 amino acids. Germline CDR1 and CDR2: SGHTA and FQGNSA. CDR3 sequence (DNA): TGTGCCAGCAGCTTTACAGGGGGCGGGTATGGCTACACCTTC. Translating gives CASSFTGGGYGYTF.

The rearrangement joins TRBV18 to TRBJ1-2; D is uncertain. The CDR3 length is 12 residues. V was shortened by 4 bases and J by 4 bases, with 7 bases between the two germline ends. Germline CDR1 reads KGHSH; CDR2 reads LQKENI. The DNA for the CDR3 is TGTGCCAGCTCACAGGGCGTCTATGGCTACACCTTC. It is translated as CASSQGVYGYTF.

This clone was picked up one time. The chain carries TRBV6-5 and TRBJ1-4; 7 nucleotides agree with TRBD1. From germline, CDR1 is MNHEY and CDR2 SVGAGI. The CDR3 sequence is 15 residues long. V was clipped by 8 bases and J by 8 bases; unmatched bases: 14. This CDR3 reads CASSPQTGLGEKLFF. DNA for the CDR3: TGTGCCAGCTCCCCACAGACAGGGCTGGGGGAAAAACTGTTTTTT.

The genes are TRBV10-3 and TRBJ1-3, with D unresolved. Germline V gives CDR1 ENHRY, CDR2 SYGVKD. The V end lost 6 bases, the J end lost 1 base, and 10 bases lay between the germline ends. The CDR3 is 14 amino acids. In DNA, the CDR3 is TGTGCCATCAGGGAGGGCGGATCTGGAAACACCATATATTTT. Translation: CAIREGGSGNTIYF.

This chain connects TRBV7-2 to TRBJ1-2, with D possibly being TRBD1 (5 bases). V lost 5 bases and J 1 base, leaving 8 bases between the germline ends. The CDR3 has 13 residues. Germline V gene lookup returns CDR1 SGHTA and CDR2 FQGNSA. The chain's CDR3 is CASSPGLNYGYTF. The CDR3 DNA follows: TGTGCCAGCAGCCCGGGGCTTAACTATGGCTACACCTTC.

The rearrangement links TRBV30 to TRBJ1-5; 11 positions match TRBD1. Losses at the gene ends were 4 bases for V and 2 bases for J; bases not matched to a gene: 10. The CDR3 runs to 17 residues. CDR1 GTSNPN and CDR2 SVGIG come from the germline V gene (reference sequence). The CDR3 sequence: CAWNPGQGDFGNQPQHF. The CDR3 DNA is TGTGCCTGGAACCCGGGACAGGGGGATTTTGGCAATCAGCCCCAGCATTTT.

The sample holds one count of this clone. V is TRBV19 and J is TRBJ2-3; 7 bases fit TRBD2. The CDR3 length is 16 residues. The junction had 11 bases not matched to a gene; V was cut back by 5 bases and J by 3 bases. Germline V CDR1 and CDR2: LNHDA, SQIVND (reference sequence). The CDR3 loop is CASSFRDYKGTDTQYF. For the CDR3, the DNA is TGTGCCAGTAGTTTTCGGGACTATAAGGGGACAGATACGCAGTATTTT. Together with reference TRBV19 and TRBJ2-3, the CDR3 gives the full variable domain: DGGITQSPKYLFRKEGQNVTLSCEQNLNHDAMYWYRQDPGQGLRLIYYSQIVNDFQKGDIAEGYSVSREKKESFPLTVTSAQKNPTAFYLCASSFRDYKGTDTQYFGPGTRLTVL.

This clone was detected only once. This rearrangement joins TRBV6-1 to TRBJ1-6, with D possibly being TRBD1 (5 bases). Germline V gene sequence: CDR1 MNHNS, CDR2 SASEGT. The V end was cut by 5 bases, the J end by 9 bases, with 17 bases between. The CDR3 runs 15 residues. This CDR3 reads CASSPTEGGVSPLHF. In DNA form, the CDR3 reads TGTGCCAGCAGTCCTACCGAGGGAGGGGTTTCACCCCTCCACTTT.

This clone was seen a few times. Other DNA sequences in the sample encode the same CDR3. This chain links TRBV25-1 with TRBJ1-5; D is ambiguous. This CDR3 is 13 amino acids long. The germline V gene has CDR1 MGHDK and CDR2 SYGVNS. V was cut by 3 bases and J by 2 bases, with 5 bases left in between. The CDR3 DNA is TGTGCCAGCAGTGAGCCAGGCAATCAGCCCCAGCATTTT. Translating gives CASSEPGNQPQHF.

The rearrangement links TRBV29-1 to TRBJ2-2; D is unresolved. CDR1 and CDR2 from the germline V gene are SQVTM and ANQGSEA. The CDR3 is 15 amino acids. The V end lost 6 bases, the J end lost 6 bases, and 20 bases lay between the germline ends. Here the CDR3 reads CSVERRRPGAGELFF. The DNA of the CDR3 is TGCAGCGTGGAAAGAAGGCGCCCGGGTGCCGGGGAGCTGTTTTTT.